These 2 T cell receptor beta chains share one sample of origin, sequenced in a study of T cells after yellow fever vaccination. TCRdb ran MiXCR on the 5' RACE reads and lists one entry per CDR3 protein. The sample carries hundreds of thousands of distinct CDR3 sequences, around 12% recorded once. The sequences come from PBMCs, collected on the day of the yellow fever booster vaccination. Receptors were obtained from a man aged 30-40 years who received the YFV17D yellow fever vaccine.

This clonotype occurred a few times. V gene TRBV14 combines with J gene TRBJ2-7, with D possibly being TRBD1 (6 bases). Germline V lookup: CDR1 SGHDN, CDR2 FVKESK. This CDR3 is built from 14 residues. The V end was cut by 3 bases, the J end by 3 bases, with 12 bases between. CDR3: CASSQDARGYEQYF. The CDR3 nucleotides read TGTGCCAGCAGCCAGGATGCCAGGGGCTACGAGCAGTACTTC.

In this sample, this clonotype turned up many times. The J gene is TRBJ2-7, the V gene TRBV6-5, with D possibly being TRBD2 (6 bases). This CDR3 comprises 14 residues. The ends were cut back, 8 bases at V and 2 bases at J, with 16 bases in the middle. The germline V gene encodes CDR1 MNHEY and CDR2 SVGAGI. This CDR3 is CASAGSAGPYEQYF. The CDR3 nucleotides read TGTGCCAGCGCGGGTTCAGCGGGCCCCTACGAGCAGTACTTC.